The 26 T cell receptor beta chains listed next were all sequenced from one sample in a study of early T cells in non-severe SARS-CoV-2 infection. TCRdb re-analysed the 5' RACE reads in MiXCR, keeping a single row per CDR3 protein. The repertoire holds 120,000 or so distinct CDR3 sequences, with around 12% as singletons. Sequenced material: whole blood, taken at baseline. These receptors were collected from an adult who was a healthcare worker with PCR-confirmed SARS-CoV-2 infection or an uninfected control (not recorded which).

This clonotype was counted between two and nine times. This chain joins TRBV7-9 and TRBJ1-1, with 7 bases aligning to TRBD1. The CDR3 runs to 14 residues. CDR1 and CDR2 from the germline V gene are SEHNR and FQNEAQ (reference sequence). Trimming took 5 bases from V and 1 from J; bases not matched to a gene: 4. CDR3 coding DNA: TGTGCCAGCAGCCGAGGACAGGAGAACACTGAAGCTTTCTTT. Amino acid sequence: CASSRGQENTEAFF.

The rearrangement joins TRBV5-1 to TRBJ2-3; D is unclear. The CDR3 contains 13 residues. Germline V lookup: CDR1 SGHRS, CDR2 YFSETQ. V dropped 0 bases and J dropped 1 base, with 3 bases sitting between them. The CDR3 spells CASSLDGTDTQYF. As DNA, the CDR3 is TGCGCCAGCAGCTTGGACGGCACAGATACGCAGTATTTT.

Many counts were recorded for this clonotype. This chain links TRBV20-1 with TRBJ2-7; 7 positions match TRBD1. The J segment lost 4 bases and the V segment lost 4 bases, leaving 10 bases of the junction unmatched. CDR3 size: 14 residues. Germline lookup yields CDR1 DFQATT and CDR2 SNEGSKA (reference sequence). CDR3 sequence (DNA): TGCAGTGCTACCGACAGGGTCGGAACTTACGAGCAGTACTTC. Protein product: CSATDRVGTYEQYF.

The rearrangement joins TRBV28 to TRBJ1-1; D is perhaps TRBD1 (5 bases). CDR1 is MDHEN, CDR2 SYDVKM, per germline. The CDR3 consists of 14 residues. V was clipped by 7 bases and J by 1 base, with 13 bases between them. The CDR3 sequence is CASNLGRTNTEAFF. The CDR3 bases are TGTGCCAGCAACCTGGGACGGACGAACACTGAAGCTTTCTTT.

There are many counts of this clonotype. This chain joins TRBV21-1 and TRBJ1-4; the D call TRBD1 from the table was never checked on the DNA. TRBV21-1 is listed as a pseudogene. This CDR3 region has 20 residues. The CDR3 DNA sequence: TGTGCCAGCAGCAAAACCGGTAAAGACAGGACAGCCTCAACTAATGAAAAACTGTTTTTT. Residues: CASSKTGKDRTASTNEKLFF.

This clonotype was detected ten times or more. The chain is built from TRBV6-6 and TRBJ2-3; the D gene is possibly TRBD2 (7 bases). In germline, CDR1 is MNHNY, CDR2 SVGAGI (reference sequence). This CDR3 has 17 amino acids. V was pared by 2 bases and J by 4 bases, with 19 bases between. The CDR3 sequence: CASSYGQRGGLPDTQYF. The CDR3 nucleotides read TGTGCCAGCAGTTACGGTCAAAGGGGGGGCCTCCCAGATACGCAGTATTTT.

This clonotype came up a few times. The chain carries TRBV6-1 and TRBJ2-2; D call uncertain. V dropped 1 base and J dropped 6 bases, with 3 bases sitting between them. This CDR3 region has 12 residues. Per the germline V gene, CDR1 is MNHNS and CDR2 is SASEGT. CDR3 DNA: TGTGCCAGCAGTGAAGGTCCCGGGGAGCTGTTTTTT. Translating it yields CASSEGPGELFF.

The chain combines TRBV2 with TRBJ1-6; D not certain. Trimming cost V 7 bases and J 7 bases, with 14 bases left between them. Germline lookup yields CDR1 SNHLY and CDR2 FYNNEI. The CDR3 is made up of 14 amino acids. DNA for the CDR3: TGTGCCAGCACTATCGACACGACGAATTCACCCCTCCACTTT. The encoded protein is CASTIDTTNSPLHF.

This clonotype came up many times. The chain couples TRBV20-1 to TRBJ2-6; TRBD1 might be the D (5 bases). The CDR3 loop spans 18 amino acids. Germline loops: CDR1 DFQATT, CDR2 SNEGSKA (reference sequence). Trimming shortened V by 6 bases and J by 0 bases, and 21 bases separated the two germline ends. The CDR3 region is CSAGQGLARSSGANVLTF. DNA of the CDR3: TGCAGTGCCGGACAAGGCCTGGCCAGGAGCTCTGGGGCCAACGTCCTGACTTTC.

The chain links TRBV10-3 to TRBJ2-7; D is unresolved. CDR1 and CDR2 (germline): ENHRY, SYGVKD. The V end was cut by 3 bases, the J end by 13 bases, with 19 bases between. This CDR3 region has 13 residues. For the CDR3, the DNA is TGTGCCATCAGTGACCCCCCGATTCTTCCTGGATACTTC. Its translation: CAISDPPILPGYF.

The chain employs TRBV28 and TRBJ1-4; tentatively, D is TRBD1 (6 bases). The CDR3 loop spans 14 amino acids. The V end was cut by 3 bases, the J end by 7 bases, with 12 bases between. The germline V gene encodes CDR1 MDHEN and CDR2 SYDVKM. The CDR3 DNA sequence: TGTGCCAGCAGTTTTTACAGGGAAGGTGAAAAACTGTTTTTT. Encoded protein: CASSFYREGEKLFF.

This clonotype has a count of ten or more. V and J are TRBV2 and TRBJ2-7, with a weak D call TRBD1 (5 bases). The germline gives CDR1 SNHLY, CDR2 FYNNEI. The CDR3 consists of 14 residues. V shed 3 bases and J shed 1 base, with 10 bases lying between them. This chain's CDR3 is CASSEQGSSYEQYF. CDR3 in DNA: TGTGCCAGCAGTGAGCAGGGCTCATCCTACGAGCAGTACTTC.

This chain uses TRBV20-1 with TRBJ2-3; the D call may be TRBD1 or TRBD2 (5 bases each). The CDR3 totals 13 residues. The V end lost 3 bases, the J end lost 0 bases, and 7 bases lay between the germline ends. In germline, CDR1 is DFQATT, CDR2 SNEGSKA (reference sequence). CDR3 region: CSASGGSTDTQYF. The DNA of the CDR3 is TGCAGTGCTAGTGGGGGTAGCACAGATACGCAGTATTTT.

The sample holds a few counts of this clonotype. The chain recombines TRBV12-3 or TRBV12-4 with TRBJ1-4; possibly TRBD1 for D (6 bases). CDR3 size: 13 residues. Trimming removed 5 bases from V and 4 bases from J, with 8 bases in between. CDR3 in amino acids: CASSGQLNEKLFF. For the CDR3, the DNA is TGTGCCAGCAGTGGACAGCTTAATGAAAAACTGTTTTTT.

This clonotype showed up many times. This rearrangement joins TRBV20-1 to TRBJ2-3; 8 bases are shared with TRBD2. This CDR3 has 14 amino acids. Germline lookup yields CDR1 DFQATT and CDR2 SNEGSKA (reference sequence). V shed 5 bases and J 1 base; nucleotides not matched to a gene: 5. The DNA of the CDR3 is TGCAGTGCTTTAGCGGGATTTGGCACAGATACGCAGTATTTT. This codes for CSALAGFGTDTQYF.

The table lists this clonotype with a few counts. The junction and the germline gene differ at one end; a read error may be behind it. The CDR3 bases are TGTGCCAGCTCACCTAGTCGGGGATACAATGAGCAGCTCTTC. This sequence encodes CASSPSRGYNEQLF. The chain combines TRBV18 with TRBJ2-1, with D perhaps TRBD2 (5 bases). The germline V gene encodes CDR1 KGHSH and CDR2 LQKENI. This CDR3 has 14 amino acids.

This clonotype was observed at least ten times. Germline and junction disagree at one end, which may indicate a read error. The V call is TRBV29-1, the J call TRBJ2-1, with 9 bases identical to TRBD2. Per germline, CDR1 SQVTM and CDR2 ANQGSEA. The CDR3 contains 16 residues. Here the CDR3 reads CSVDLRAGGSFNEQFF. As DNA, the CDR3 is TGCAGCGTTGATCTAAGAGCGGGAGGTTCCTTCAATGAGCAGTTCTTC.

There are many counts of this clonotype. The CDR3 region is CSAREGGELFF. The CDR3 nucleotides read TGCAGCGCCCGCGAGGGCGGGGAGCTGTTTTTT. This sequence joins TRBV29-1 and TRBJ2-2, with D possibly being TRBD2 (5 bases). The CDR3 is made up of 11 amino acids. Between the trimmed V and J ends, which lost 7 bases and 7 bases, there was a span of 10 bases. Germline V CDR1 and CDR2: SQVTM, ANQGSEA.

This clonotype turned up a few times. This chain links TRBV6-2 or TRBV6-3 with TRBJ2-3; D gene unclear. Trimming stripped 7 bases from V and 4 bases from J, with 15 bases between. Germline V lookup: CDR1 MNHEY, CDR2 SVGEGT. The CDR3 length is 14 residues. CDR3 DNA: TGTGCCAGCACTCACCGTTCCCCCCCAGATACGCAGTATTTT. Protein product: CASTHRSPPDTQYF.

This chain connects TRBV29-1 to TRBJ2-1; the match to TRBD2 covers 9 bases. The CDR3 sequence is 15 residues long. With 4 bases clipped from V and 4 bases from J, the junction kept 8 bases outside the gene matches. Germline CDR1 reads SQVTM; CDR2 reads ANQGSEA. The CDR3 region is CSVAGREGSYNEQFF. The CDR3 DNA follows: TGCAGCGTTGCAGGGCGGGAGGGCTCGTACAATGAGCAGTTCTTC.

The V gene is TRBV27, the J gene TRBJ1-2, with D possibly matching TRBD1 (5 bases). The CDR3 has 16 amino acids. V lost 8 bases to trimming and J lost 0 bases, with 19 bases between them. Germline CDR1 is MNHEY and CDR2 is SMNVEV (reference sequence). The CDR3 DNA follows: TGTGCCAGCGGGTATCTCGACGGGGGGGCTAACTATGGCTACACCTTC. Translation: CASGYLDGGANYGYTF.

The rearrangement joins TRBV20-1 to TRBJ2-1; D is uncertain. The V and J ends lost 2 bases and 3 bases respectively, with 17 bases between them. CDR3 length: 16 amino acids. The V gene's germline CDR1 is DFQATT and CDR2 SNEGSKA (reference sequence). The CDR3 DNA reads as TGCAGTGCTAGACCTTCAAGCCGTATTAGCTACAATGAGCAGTTCTTC. Its translation is CSARPSSRISYNEQFF.

This rearrangement joins TRBV7-9 to TRBJ1-2, with no clear D. CDR1 and CDR2 from the germline V gene are SEHNR and FQNEAQ (reference sequence). Trimming took off 5 bases at V and 4 bases at J, with 8 bases between the two ends. The CDR3 has 12 residues. CDR3 protein: CASSLTGYGYTF. The CDR3 DNA sequence: TGTGCCAGCAGCCTCACTGGCTATGGCTACACCTTC.

This clonotype was detected many times. This chain joins TRBV7-2 and TRBJ2-1, with 8 bases aligning to TRBD1. Germline loops: CDR1 SGHTA, CDR2 FQGNSA. V gave up 4 bases and J gave up 3 bases; unmatched junction bases: 11. CDR3 length equals 17 residues. CDR3 loop: CASSSERGQGYYNEQFF. Written as DNA, the CDR3 is TGTGCCAGCAGCTCCGAGCGTGGACAGGGATACTACAATGAGCAGTTCTTC.

The chain couples TRBV5-5 to TRBJ1-5; D unresolved. The CDR3 loop spans 14 amino acids. The ends were cut back, 4 bases at V and 1 base at J, with 9 bases in the middle. The germline V gene encodes CDR1 SGHKS and CDR2 YYEKEE (reference sequence). The CDR3 DNA sequence: TGTGCCAGCAGCCTCGCAGTCAGCAATCAGCCCCAGCATTTT. Amino acids: CASSLAVSNQPQHF.

This clonotype was counted at least ten times. The genes are TRBV20-1 and TRBJ2-3, with 7 positions matching TRBD2. The trim removed 1 base at V and 3 bases at J, leaving 4 bases unmatched. CDR3 length: 14 residues. The germline gives CDR1 DFQATT, CDR2 SNEGSKA (reference sequence). CDR3 sequence reads: CSARGLAVTDTQYF. The DNA for the CDR3 is TGCAGTGCTAGAGGACTAGCTGTGACAGATACGCAGTATTTT.